A selection of T cell receptor beta chains follows, all from one sample in a study of cytomegalovirus exposure and HLA in healthy donors. The protocol was immunoSEQ multiplex PCR, while the TCRdb copy is restricted to in-frame clones and leaves out a portion. This sample has roughly 200,000 clones; nearly 80% occur once, and the top ten carry roughly 3%. Source material: PBMCs. These TCRs come from a female donor in good health and CMV-seronegative. The CDR3 runs from the conserved cysteine through the conserved F or W.

CDR3 length,J gene,V gene,CDR3 protein
14,TRBJ1-1,TRBV7-9,CASSTDRANTEAFF
13,TRBJ1-1,TRBV7-3,CASSLRQGGEAFF
15,TRBJ2-5,TRBV28,CASRPHTGFQETQYF
15,TRBJ1-5,TRBV7-2,CASSLRTGRFQPQHF
14,TRBJ1-3,TRBV28,CASSLAGSGNTIYF
14,TRBJ2-7,TRBV2,CASSESQGFYEQYF
16,TRBJ2-3,TRBV11-2,CASSLEFRRSTDTQYF
15,TRBJ1-1,TRBV9,CASSASGTGGTEAFF
17,TRBJ2-7,TRBV28,CASSLDSADWEVYEQYF
12,TRBJ1-1,TRBV2,CASTSDIPEAFF
15,TRBJ2-7,TRBV11-3,CASGRLAQASYEQYF
15,TRBJ2-3,TRBV10-3,CAPRSLAGDTDTQYF
15,TRBJ2-1,TRBV18,CASSPQSLAGNEQFF
12,TRBJ1-1,TRBV29-1,CSATGTGTEAFF
15,TRBJ2-2,TRBV29-1,CSGRYGLAGGGELFF
16,TRBJ2-5,TRBV7-9,CASSLRPDTSQETQYF
15,TRBJ2-3,TRBV18,CASSPASGNRDTQYF
19,TRBJ2-5,TRBV5-1,CASSPGLAGGRISQETQYF
14,.,TRBV6-1,CASSGRAGGYEQYF
19,TRBJ2-1,TRBV30,CAWSVRPGLAGNRDNEQFF
14,TRBJ1-6,TRBV11-1,CASSLGSNNSPLHF
13,TRBJ2-7,TRBV5-1,CASSLRQDYEQYF
13,TRBJ1-1,TRBV29-1,CSVVKGQNTEAFF